The 17 T cell receptor beta chains below come from one sample, sequenced in a study of T cells after yellow fever vaccination. MiXCR, run by TCRdb on the 5' RACE reads, gives a single entry per CDR3 protein. The sample has 500,000 to 700,000 distinct CDR3 sequences, over 15% seen once. The sample here was PBMCs, taken 15 days after the yellow fever booster vaccination. The receptors were gathered from a man aged 30-40 years who received the YFV17D yellow fever vaccine.

This clonotype came up a few times. The chain employs TRBV24-1 and TRBJ2-7; a possible D gene is TRBD1 (7 bases). V lost 9 bases and J lost 4, with 18 bases in between. From germline, CDR1 is KGHDR and CDR2 SFDVKD. The CDR3 is 14 amino acids. The DNA for the CDR3 is TGTGCCACCGCCCCGACAGGGAGCGGGTACGAGCAGTACTTC. Translated, it gives CATAPTGSGYEQYF.

This clonotype was detected a few times. In nucleotides, the CDR3 is TGTGCCAGCAGCTTTCCGGGTTACACCGGGGAGCTGTTTTTT. It yields the protein CASSFPGYTGELFF. V gene TRBV11-2 combines with J gene TRBJ2-2; unclear D gene. This CDR3 region has 14 residues. Germline values: CDR1 SGHAT, CDR2 FQNNGV. Trimming cost V 3 bases and J 3 bases, with 8 bases left between them.

This clonotype came up a few times. This chain uses TRBV20-1 with TRBJ2-4; possibly TRBD1 for D (5 bases). Germline V CDR1 and CDR2: DFQATT, SNEGSKA (reference sequence). Trimming pared 0 bases from V and 7 bases from J, leaving 13 bases between. The CDR3 runs to 14 residues. The CDR3 here is CSARDPPGSNIQYF. The CDR3 region has the DNA TGCAGTGCTAGAGATCCCCCAGGGTCGAACATTCAGTACTTC.

This clonotype has more than one count but fewer than ten. The chain carries TRBV6-6 and TRBJ2-1; D perhaps matches TRBD2 (6 bases). V was trimmed by 2 bases and J by 10 bases, leaving 9 bases between them. Germline-derived CDR1 and CDR2 are MNHNY and SVGAGI (reference sequence). CDR3 size: 12 residues. The CDR3 nucleotides read TGTGCCAGCAGTTACGATGGGGGGGAGCAGTTCTTC. Encoded protein: CASSYDGGEQFF.

Notes on this clonotype: The junction departs from the called germline gene at one end, perhaps through a read error. This chain links TRBV7-7 with TRBJ2-3; 8 positions match TRBD1. The CDR3 runs to 12 residues. Germline V CDR1 and CDR2: SSHAT, FNYEAQ (reference sequence). CDR3 bases: TGTGCTAGCAGCGGCGGGACAGGTCGTCTGTATTTT. It codes for CASSGGTGRLYF.

This clonotype was counted ten times or more. The chain carries TRBV5-6 and TRBJ1-3; no clear D gene. Germline V gene data show CDR1 as SGHDT and CDR2 as YYEEEE. This CDR3 has 13 amino acids. V lost 4 bases to trimming and J lost 0 bases, with 5 bases between them. The CDR3 reads CASSQSSGNTIYF. The CDR3 DNA reads TGTGCCAGCAGCCAGAGCTCTGGAAACACCATATATTTT.

The chain links TRBV6-6 to TRBJ1-4; weak D call: TRBD1 (5 bases). The germline V gene has CDR1 MNHNY and CDR2 SVGAGI (reference sequence). This CDR3 has 13 residues. V lost 6 bases and J 7 bases, leaving 12 bases between the germline ends. This CDR3 is CASSLRTSEKLFF. In DNA form, the CDR3 reads TGTGCCAGCAGCCTCCGGACAAGTGAAAAACTGTTTTTT.

This chain links TRBV20-1 with TRBJ2-1, with TRBD2 identical over 13 bases. Per germline, CDR1 DFQATT and CDR2 SNEGSKA (reference sequence). CDR3 size: 13 residues. Losses at the gene ends were 6 bases for V and 14 bases for J; bases not matched to a gene: 10. The CDR3, as DNA: TGCAGTGCCGCTCCCGGACTAGCGGGAGAAAAGTTCTTC. The encoded protein is CSAAPGLAGEKFF.

This clonotype was picked up a small number of times. The chain joins TRBV5-1 to TRBJ2-1, with D hard to call. V dropped 0 bases and J dropped 4 bases, with 11 bases sitting between them. Germline V gives CDR1 SGHRS, CDR2 YFSETQ. The CDR3 consists of 15 residues. CDR3 sequence: CASSLVATAYNEQFF. CDR3 nucleotide sequence: TGCGCCAGCAGCTTGGTGGCCACGGCGTACAATGAGCAGTTCTTC. Variable domain in full (rest from reference TRBV5-1 and TRBJ2-1): KAGVTQTPRYLIKTRGQQVTLSCSPISGHRSVSWYQQTPGQGLQFLFEYFSETQRNKGNFPGRFSGRQFSNSRSEMNVSTLELGDSALYLCASSLVATAYNEQFFGPGTRLTVL.

CDR3: CASSIGTASSYEQYF. The CDR3 DNA reads as TGTGCCAGCAGCATAGGGACAGCCAGCTCCTACGAGCAGTACTTC. The rearrangement links TRBV9 to TRBJ2-7; 7 bases map to TRBD1. This CDR3 contains 15 residues. Per germline, CDR1 SGDLS and CDR2 YYNGEE. V lost 4 bases to trimming and J lost 0 bases; unmatched junction nucleotides: 7.

In this sample, this clonotype turned up a few times. V usage is TRBV6-5 and J usage is TRBJ2-3, with 9 nucleotides matching TRBD1. The V gene's germline CDR1 is MNHEY and CDR2 SVGAGI. V dropped 2 bases and J dropped 4; count of bases not matched to a gene: 4. This CDR3 contains 15 residues. CDR3 coding DNA: TGTGCCAGCAGTTACATGGGACAGGGACCAGATACGCAGTATTTT. This codes for CASSYMGQGPDTQYF.

This chain connects TRBV6-2 or TRBV6-3 to TRBJ2-7; D remains ambiguous. CDR3 length equals 12 residues. Germline values: CDR1 MNHEY, CDR2 SVGEGT. V lost 4 bases and J 5 bases, leaving 9 bases between the germline ends. CDR3 region: CASSSVSHEQYF. CDR3 bases: TGTGCCAGCAGTTCCGTTTCCCACGAGCAGTACTTC.

The rearrangement links TRBV2 to TRBJ2-2; 12 bases match TRBD2. Trimming cost V 3 bases and J 1 base; bases outside gene matches: 0. The germline CDR1 and CDR2 sequences are SNHLY and FYNNEI. The CDR3 extends over 16 amino acids. CDR3 region: CASSETSGRNTGELFF. Here the CDR3 DNA reads TGTGCCAGCAGTGAGACTAGCGGGAGGAACACCGGGGAGCTGTTTTTT.

The sample holds a few counts of this clonotype. This chain uses TRBV7-3 with TRBJ1-2, with D maybe TRBD1 (6 bases). Trimming stripped 2 bases from V and 6 bases from J, with 10 bases between. This CDR3 region has 13 residues. Per germline, CDR1 SGHTA and CDR2 FQGTGA. CDR3 amino acids: CASSLGQPHGYTF. CDR3 nucleotide sequence: TGTGCCAGCAGCTTAGGACAGCCTCATGGCTACACCTTC.

This clonotype has at least ten counts. This chain connects TRBV4-2 to TRBJ2-7, with TRBD2 identical over 11 bases. The CDR3 consists of 15 residues. The V gene end was trimmed by 4 bases and the J gene end by 4 bases; junction bases not matched to a gene: 6. Per the germline V gene, CDR1 is LGHNA and CDR2 is YNFKEQ. The CDR3 DNA reads as TGTGCCAGCAGCCGACCGGGACTAGCGGAGTACGAGCAGTACTTC. This codes for CASSRPGLAEYEQYF.

The V and J genes are TRBV6-2 or TRBV6-3 and TRBJ1-5; the D gene is possibly TRBD1 (5 bases). The CDR3 consists of 17 residues. V shed 0 bases and J shed 3 bases, with 15 bases lying between them. The germline gives CDR1 MNHEY, CDR2 SVGEGT. The CDR3 reads CASSYSGSRGSNQPQHF. The CDR3 DNA reads as TGTGCCAGCAGTTACTCCGGCAGCCGGGGGTCCAATCAGCCCCAGCATTTT.

This clonotype was seen a handful of times. CDR3 protein: CASKPSGGPGLRSYNEQFF. For the CDR3, the DNA is TGTGCCAGCAAACCCTCTGGGGGCCCGGGGCTTCGCTCCTACAATGAGCAGTTCTTC. The chain is built from TRBV27 and TRBJ2-1; D might be TRBD1 (6 bases). Germline CDR1 and CDR2: MNHEY and SMNVEV (reference sequence). The CDR3 has 19 amino acids. Trimming shortened V by 7 bases and J by 0 bases, and 25 bases separated the two germline ends.